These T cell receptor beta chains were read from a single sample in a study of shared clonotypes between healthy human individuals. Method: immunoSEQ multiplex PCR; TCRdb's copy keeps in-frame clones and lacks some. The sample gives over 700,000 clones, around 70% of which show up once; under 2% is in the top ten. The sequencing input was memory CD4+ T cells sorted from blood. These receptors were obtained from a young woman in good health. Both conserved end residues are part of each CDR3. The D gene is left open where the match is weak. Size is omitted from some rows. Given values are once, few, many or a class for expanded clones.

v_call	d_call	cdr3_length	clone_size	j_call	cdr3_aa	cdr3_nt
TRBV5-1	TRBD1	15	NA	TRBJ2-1	CASSHDRDGMYEQFF	TGCGCCAGCAGCCATGACAGGGACGGCATGTATGAGCAGTTCTTC
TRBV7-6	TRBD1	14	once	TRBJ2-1	CASSSLTGRNEQFF	TGTGCCAGCAGCTCCTTGACAGGGCGAAATGAGCAGTTCTTC
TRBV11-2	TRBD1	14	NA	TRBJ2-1	CASSPGTAYNEQFF	TGTGCCAGCAGCCCGGGGACAGCCTACAATGAGCAGTTCTTC
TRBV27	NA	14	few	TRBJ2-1	CASSLRKSNNEQFF	TGTGCCAGCAGTTTGCGAAAGAGCAATAATGAGCAGTTCTTC
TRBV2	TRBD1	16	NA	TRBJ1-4	CASTRDGQATNEKLFF	TGTGCCAGCACCCGGGACGGACAGGCAACTAATGAAAAACTGTTTTTT
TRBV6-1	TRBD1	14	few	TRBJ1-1	CASSELTGREEAFF	TGTGCCAGCAGTGAATTGACAGGGAGGGAAGAAGCTTTCTTT
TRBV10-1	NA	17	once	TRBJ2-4	CASSDSRGPIAKNIQYF	TGCGCCAGCAGTGATTCCCGGGGACCGATAGCCAAAAACATTCAGTACTTC
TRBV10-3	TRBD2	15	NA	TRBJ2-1	CAISDTTSGNNEQFF	TGTGCCATCAGTGATACGACTAGCGGTAACAATGAGCAGTTCTTC
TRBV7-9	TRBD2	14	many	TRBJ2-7	CASSLGTSSYEQYF	TGTGCCAGCAGCTTAGGGACTAGCTCGTACGAGCAGTACTTC
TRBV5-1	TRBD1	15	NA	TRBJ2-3	CASHTVGTGGDTQYF	TGCGCCAGCCACACGGTCGGGACAGGGGGGGATACGCAGTATTTT
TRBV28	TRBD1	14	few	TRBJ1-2	CASRPPGQGFGYTF	TGTGCCAGCAGACCGCCTGGACAGGGTTTTGGCTACACCTTC
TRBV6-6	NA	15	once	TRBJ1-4	CASSYSGGTNEKLFF	TGTGCCAGCAGTTATTCGGGGGGAACTAATGAAAAACTGTTTTTT
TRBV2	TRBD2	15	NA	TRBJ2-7	CASSKGLAGSYEQYF	TGTGCCAGCAGTAAGGGACTAGCGGGTTCCTACGAGCAGTACTTC
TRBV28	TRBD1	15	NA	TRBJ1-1	CASSRIRDRGREAFF	TGTGCCAGCAGTCGTATCCGGGACAGGGGACGTGAAGCTTTCTTT
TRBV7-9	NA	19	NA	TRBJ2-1	CASSFVGPRGSGVQDEQFF	TGTGCCAGCAGCTTCGTGGGCCCCCGGGGGAGCGGAGTCCAGGATGAGCAGTTCTTC
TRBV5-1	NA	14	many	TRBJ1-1	CASSLVAGLGEAFF	TGCGCCAGCAGCTTGGTGGCGGGTCTGGGTGAAGCTTTCTTT
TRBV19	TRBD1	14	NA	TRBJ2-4	CASSKDPGGNIQYF	TGTGCCAGTAGTAAAGATCCAGGGGGAAACATTCAGTACTTC
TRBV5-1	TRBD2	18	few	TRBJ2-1	CASSSPGLAGGAYNEQFF	TGCGCCAGCAGCTCACCGGGACTAGCGGGAGGGGCATACAATGAGCAGTTCTTC
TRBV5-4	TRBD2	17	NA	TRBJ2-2	CASSQQKREGVTGELFF	TGTGCCAGCAGCCAACAGAAGCGGGAGGGGGTCACCGGGGAGCTGTTTTTT
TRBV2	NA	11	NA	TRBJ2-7	CASSRIYEQYF	TGTGCCAGCAGTAGGATTTACGAGCAGTACTTC
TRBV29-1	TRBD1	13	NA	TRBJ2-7	CSVVSGTEYEQYF	TGCAGCGTTGTTTCGGGGACAGAATACGAGCAGTACTTC
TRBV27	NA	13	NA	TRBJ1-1	CASSLVMNTEAFF	TGTGCCAGCAGTTTAGTGATGAACACTGAAGCTTTCTTT
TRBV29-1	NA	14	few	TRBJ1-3	CSVVSVMGGNTIYF	TGCAGCGTTGTTTCGGTTATGGGAGGAAACACCATATATTTT
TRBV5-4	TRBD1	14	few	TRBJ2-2	CASSRGQDTGELFF	TGTGCCAGCAGCCGTGGACAGGACACCGGGGAGCTGTTTTTT
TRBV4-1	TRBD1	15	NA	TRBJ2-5	CASSYDRGRQETQYF	TGCGCCAGCAGCTACGACAGGGGTAGGCAAGAGACCCAGTACTTC
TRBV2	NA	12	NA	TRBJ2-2	CASRDDTGELFF	TGTGCCAGCAGGGATGACACCGGGGAGCTGTTTTTT
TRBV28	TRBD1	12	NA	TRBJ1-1	CASGQVYTEAFF	TGTGCCAGTGGACAGGTCTACACTGAAGCTTTCTTT